What follows describes a single T cell receptor beta chain. The antigen remains unidentified. Every isolated RNA sample was fully reverse transcribed, so sequencing captured expressed TCRB transcripts. Assay: immunoSEQ multiplex PCR; the TCRdb copy retains only in-frame clones and omits some. In the table there are 500,000 to 800,000 clones, around 12% of which are singletons. This sample was taken from a study of beta chain features in type 1 diabetes. General observations from the study: All four CD4+ subsets of Type 1 diabetes patients contained TCRB CDR3s that were moderately but significantly shorter.

Germline CDR1 is MGHDK and CDR2 is SYGVNS. This CDR3 spans 18 amino acids. With 3 bases removed from V and 0 bases from J, the gap between germline ends came to 15 bases. The rearrangement links TRBV25-1 to TRBJ1-6; D unresolved. Sequencing was done on a sample of naive CD4+ T cells from blood. The clonotype was recovered from a man aged 30-40 years with type 1 diabetes. DNA for the CDR3: TGTGCCAGCAGTGAGGCCGGTAGGCAGAGCTCCTATAATTCACCCCTCCACTTT. Its translation: CASSEAGRQSSYNSPLHF. The full variable domain, completed using reference TRBV25-1 and TRBJ1-6, is EADIYQTPRYLVIGTGKKITLECSQTMGHDKMYWYQQDPGMELHLIHYSYGVNSTEKGDLSSESTVSRIRTEHFPLTLESARPSHTSQYLCASSEAGRQSSYNSPLHFGNGTRLTVT.